The present entry profiles one T cell receptor (beta chain) with its context. Its antigen is not known. This sample was taken from a study of T cells expressing NK-cell markers. Across the whole study: Sequenced donors, eight in total, included seven who were HCMV-seropositive and one who was seronegative. Findings and limits, study-wide: In several donors, dominant clonotypes made up roughly 28.3-65% of CD3+CD56-NKG2C+ cells. Dominant NKG2C+ clonotypes in six donors made up roughly 1.0-7.5% of CD8+ T cells.

Germline loops: CDR1 SGHAT, CDR2 FQNNGV. This CDR3 comprises 15 residues. Following a re-call of the 5' RACE reads, TCRdb has one entry per CDR3 protein and lacks DNA. Reported are under 200,000 distinct CDR3 sequences; the ten largest clones contain under 20%. The TCR comes from a woman between 18 and 69 years old in good health. Material for sequencing was blood T cells: a sorted CD56 or NKG2C T cell subset, CD4+ or CD8+ T cells, or bulk PBMC T cells (not recorded which). The V call is TRBV11-2, the J call TRBJ1-3; there is no DNA to check the TCRdb D call of TRBD1. The CDR3: CASSAKTGLGNTIYF.